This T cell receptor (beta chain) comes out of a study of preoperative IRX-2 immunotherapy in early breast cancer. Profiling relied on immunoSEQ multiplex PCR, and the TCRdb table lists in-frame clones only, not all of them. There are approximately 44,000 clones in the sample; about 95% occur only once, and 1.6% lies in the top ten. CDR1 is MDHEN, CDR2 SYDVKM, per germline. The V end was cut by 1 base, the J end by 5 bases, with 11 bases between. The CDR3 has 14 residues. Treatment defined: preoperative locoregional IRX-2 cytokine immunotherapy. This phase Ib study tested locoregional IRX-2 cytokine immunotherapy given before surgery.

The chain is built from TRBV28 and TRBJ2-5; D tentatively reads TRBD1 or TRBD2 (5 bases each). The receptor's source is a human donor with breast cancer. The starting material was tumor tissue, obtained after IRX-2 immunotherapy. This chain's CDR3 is CASSLSGPWETQYF. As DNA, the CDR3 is TGTGCCAGCAGTTTATCGGGGCCGTGGGAGACCCAGTACTTC.